The clone carrying this T cell receptor (beta chain) was counted many times. The antigen is unknown. Germline CDR1 is SGHVS and CDR2 is FQNEAQ. The length of the CDR3 is 21 residues. J lost 0 bases, V lost 3 bases, and 14 bases had no gene match. These data belong to a study of T cell repertoires in cytomegalovirus infection. TCRdb reprocessed the reads with MiXCR, giving one entry per CDR3 protein. The sample carries roughly 860,000 distinct CDR3 sequences, 30% to 35% recorded once. The input for sequencing was cultured CD8+ T cells from PBMCs, taken from culture after CMV antigen stimulation. The clonotype was recovered from a human donor in good health (CMV status not recorded). Some clones in this sample may be carry-over from other donors' samples. V is TRBV7-8 and J is TRBJ2-3; 14 bases match TRBD2. The CDR3: CASSLPIAGTSGGRSTDTQYF. The CDR3 region has the DNA TGTGCCAGCAGCTTGCCCATCGCCGGGACTAGCGGGGGTCGAAGCACAGATACGCAGTATTTT. Full variable domain (outside the CDR3, taken from reference TRBV7-8 and TRBJ2-3): GAGVSQSPRYKVAKRGQDVALRCDPISGHVSLFWYQQALGQGPEFLTYFQNEAQLDKSGLPSDRFFAERPEGSVSTLKIQRTQQEDSAVYLCASSLPIAGTSGGRSTDTQYFGPGTRLTVL.